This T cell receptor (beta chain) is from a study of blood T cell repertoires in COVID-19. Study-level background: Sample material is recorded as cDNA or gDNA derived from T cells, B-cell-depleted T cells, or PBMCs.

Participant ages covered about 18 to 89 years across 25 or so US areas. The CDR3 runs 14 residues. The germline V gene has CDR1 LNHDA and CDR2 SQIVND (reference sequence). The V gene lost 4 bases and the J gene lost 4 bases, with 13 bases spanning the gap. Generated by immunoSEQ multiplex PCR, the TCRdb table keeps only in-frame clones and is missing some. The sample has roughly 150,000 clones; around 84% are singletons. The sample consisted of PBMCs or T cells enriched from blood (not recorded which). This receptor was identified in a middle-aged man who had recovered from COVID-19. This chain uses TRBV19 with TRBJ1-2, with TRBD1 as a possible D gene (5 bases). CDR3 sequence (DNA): TGTGCCAGTAGTAGGGGAGGGACGGTCTATGGCTACACCTTC. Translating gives CASSRGGTVYGYTF.